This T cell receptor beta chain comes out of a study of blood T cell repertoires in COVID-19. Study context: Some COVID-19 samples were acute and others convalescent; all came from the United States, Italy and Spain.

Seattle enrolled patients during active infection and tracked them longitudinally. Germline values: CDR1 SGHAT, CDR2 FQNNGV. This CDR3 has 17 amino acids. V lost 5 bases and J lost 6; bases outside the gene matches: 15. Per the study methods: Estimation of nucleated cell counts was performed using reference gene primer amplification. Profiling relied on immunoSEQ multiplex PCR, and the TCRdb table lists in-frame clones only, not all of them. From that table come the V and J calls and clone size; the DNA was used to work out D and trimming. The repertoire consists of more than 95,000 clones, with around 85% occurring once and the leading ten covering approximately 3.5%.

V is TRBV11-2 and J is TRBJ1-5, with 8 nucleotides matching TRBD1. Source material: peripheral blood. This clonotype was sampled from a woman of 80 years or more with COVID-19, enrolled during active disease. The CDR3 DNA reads TGTGCCAGCAGCGCAAGCGCCGACAGGGGACGGGGTCAGCCCCAGCATTTT. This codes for CASSASADRGRGQPQHF.